This T cell receptor (beta chain) originates from a study of post-analysis software for immune sequencing data. In the study overall: The study covered relapsing-remitting, secondary progressive and progressive-relapsing courses of multiple sclerosis.

Each TCR beta cDNA library carried unique molecular identifiers. Each sample of about 0.9 to 11 million input T cells yielded about 500,000 cDNA molecules, so each molecule approximated one T cell. TCRdb re-called the PCR reads through MiXCR, storing one row per CDR3 protein. Of 430,000 or so distinct CDR3 sequences in the sample, roughly 38% were seen once. Study-wide points: Samples from a shared batch, those prepared together, strongly co-clustered by F measure. Relative to controls, patients with multiple sclerosis showed significantly lower normalized Chao1 diversity. Patients used five TRBV segments, including TRBV5-6, TRBV5-1 and TRBV20-1, more often than controls.

This CDR3 has 10 amino acids. Points on this clonotype: Its matching antigen is unknown.

The V and J genes are TRBV21-1 and TRBJ1-2. TRBV21-1 counts as a pseudogene. The sequence was collected from a girl aged 2-10 years with multiple sclerosis. The sequencing input was blood. CDR3 in amino acids: CASQERGYTF. CDR3 coding DNA: TGTGCCAGCCAAGAGAGGGGCTACACCTTC.